The present T cell receptor beta chain was sequenced within a study of cytomegalovirus exposure and HLA in healthy donors (dated by TCRdb to the late 2010s). A note on the overall study: An earlier analysis of 550 to 700 of the donors reported 250 to 300 Gb of sequence data and some 120 million unique TCR beta sequences from about 200 million T cells. Rather than using new phenotypic data, the later analysis identified candidate immune exposures from TCR beta sequences and from how often those sequences occurred across donors. Roughly 5 DR-DQ haplotypes were handled as single units for association and clustering because linkage in the cohort was strong. The aim of the study was to test whether cataloging public T cell receptors could identify signatures of past pathogen exposure. Along with the roughly 610-subject first cohort, a separate validation cohort of around 110 different subjects was used. All discovery cohort repertoires had been generated using a single sequencing platform. To predict cytomegalovirus infection status, the study brought together high-throughput TCR immunosequencing, statistical association of individual TCRs with disease status, and machine learning. The T cell repertoires of roughly 660 subjects were profiled by immunosequencing and related to cytomegalovirus serostatus. A later analysis re-analyzed previously published TCR beta repertoires from roughly 600 donors and added high-resolution HLA genotyping to study TCR occurrence patterns. Both class I and class II loci were covered by HLA typing, at four-digit resolution. Genome-wide SNP genotypes for about 65% of the roughly 700 donors were used in a later genetic analysis, which treated that subset as a discovery cohort. Among the approximately 420 genotyped donors, about 85% belonged to the genetic ancestry cluster associated with self-reported Caucasian donors. Across approximately 400 genotyped donors of the cohort, an average of about 240,000 unique TCR beta nucleotide sequences per donor were sequenced, and roughly 20% of those sequences were non-productive. In an earlier analysis of 500 to 650 of the donors, high-throughput TCR beta sequencing was used to judge whether each TCR beta V gene segment behaved as functional or pseudogenic. Donor age, sex, ethnicity and CMV serostatus were compiled together with the repertoire data. Typing coverage varied by locus: roughly 629-630 donors for A, B, C, DRB1 and DQB1; about 520 for DQA1; about 600 for DPA1; under 490 for DPB1. Approximately 330 gigabases of sequencing data and 75 million to 85 million unique TCR sequences made up an early release that covered approximately 700 HLA-typed donors. Overall study outcomes, separate from this receptor: In the study, approximately 160 TCR beta chains were listed as associated with cytomegalovirus. According to a later genetic analysis, donors in an Asian-associated ancestry cluster had fewer N-insertions in productive TCRs than the approximately 650-donor mean. In this cohort, only TCR beta chains were sequenced, and detectable features were limited by the absence of alpha or paired-chain data. A further reported finding was that TCR beta sequences accurately predicted the HLA-A and HLA-B alleles for most subjects in the first cohort. In a later analysis, TCR association rates were found to vary across HLA loci, with the most associated TCRs seen for DRB1 alleles and the fewest for HLA-C alleles. In an earlier analysis of 587 of the donors, most TCR beta V segments appeared in productive rearrangements about 90% or about 30% of the time, broadly matching IMGT annotations. V-gene and J-gene trimming of TCR beta chains was associated with a missense DCLRE1C variant in a later genetic analysis, and the association was replicated in an independent cohort. In a later analysis, more than 15,000 TCR beta sequences were associated with specific HLA alleles at a false discovery rate of 0.05. Sequencing depth was assumed to be roughly uniform across donors in the presence/absence analyses, though that assumption may not hold. In a later analysis, HLA-associated TCR beta chains showed more clonal expansion and lower generation probabilities than non-associated chains that were equally common. The classifier was reported to diagnose cytomegalovirus status with high specificity and sensitivity in both the original cohort and the validation cohort. A group of highly shared sequence variants was considered likely to be a technical artifact of the sequencing pipeline. When HLA alleles, especially DR and DQ, strongly co-occurred, TCR associations were difficult to assign to individual alleles. According to a later analysis, most CMV-associated TCR beta chains appeared to be HLA-restricted, and the HLA associations seemed to be driven largely by CMV exposure. According to a later analysis, parvovirus B19, influenza, CMV and Epstein-Barr virus appeared linked to several top co-occurrence clusters. The authors suggested that the approach could potentially be generalized to other disease states and immunological phenotypes. In vitro tests confirmed that a few of the cytomegalovirus-associated TCR beta chains recognize cytomegalovirus antigens. Correlated functional status among segregating V segments might reflect linkage disequilibrium, but an unknown experimental factor could not be ruled out. The only immune exposure information available for the cohort was CMV serostatus. Most TCR sequences were seen in very few donors, while some public TCRs were found in many individuals. Because counts were too low, some 17 rarely observed V segments, including chromosome 9 orphons, were excluded from the earlier analysis of some 590 of the donors. HLA typing was unavailable for some donors at each locus, so association tests used only the typed subset.

As for this clone: Its antigen remains undetermined. No per-base quality is available; no much larger clone lies one base away.

In total, 666 healthy bone marrow donors made up the cohort. All cohort members were sampled while nominally healthy, although unrecorded immune exposures were likely present. The donor was CMV seropositive and was included in the group of approximately 310 seropositive cohort members. A peripheral blood sample was collected from each donor, and TCR beta sequencing was performed on peripheral blood mononuclear cells. The Qiagen DNeasy Blood Extraction Kit was used to extract genomic DNA from the blood cell samples. The library was made by the immunoSEQ multiplex PCR assay. For the multiplex PCR, a mixture combining 60 forward primers for TCR Vbeta segments and 13 reverse primers for TCR Jbeta segments was used. A multiplex PCR assay on genomic DNA amplified the CDR3 region of rearranged TCR beta genes. The amplified TCR beta libraries were sequenced on the Illumina HiSeq System as 87-base-pair reads. Regarding the original processing steps: A later analysis counted approximately 74 million unique TCR beta chains across the 666 repertoires, and around 12 million of these chains were shared by at least two donors. To remove PCR and sequencing errors, raw reads were error-corrected and collapsed into unique sequences using a nearest-neighbor algorithm that merged closely related sequences. V, D and J gene segments were assigned by aligning CDR3 sequences to IMGT reference sequences. For a sequence to be retained, a match of at least six nucleotides was required to both a V gene segment and a J gene segment. Rearrangements were classified as productive when the CDR3 lacked stop codons and remained in frame with V and J, and all other rearrangements were classified as non-productive. Following IMGT convention, CDR3 was defined as the stretch from the second conserved V-encoded cysteine to the conserved J-encoded phenylalanine. In an earlier analysis of more than 550 of the donors, sequences lacking an unambiguous match to a single V gene segment were excluded. An earlier analysis of fewer than 750 of the donors called V segments functional above 56.7% productive rearrangements and segregating when the between-donor standard deviation exceeded 5%. A statistical classification framework was built for diagnosing cytomegalovirus status from the catalog of TCR beta chain sequences. A later analysis assigned V and J genes by comparing TCR nucleotide sequences with IMGT/GENE-DB human TR gene sequences. A later analysis assigned CDR3 sequences and most-parsimonious VDJ recombination scenarios with the TCRdist pipeline. A later analysis defined each TCR beta chain by its CDR3 amino acid sequence plus V-gene family, and excluded reads lacking a unique V-gene family. A later analysis removed 500 to 650 highly shared, low-generation-probability nucleotide sequences to deal with suspected cross-contamination and a sequencing artifact. In a later analysis, a clonal expansion index for each public chain was calculated from normalized within-repertoire ranks of inferred template counts. Generation probabilities in a later analysis came from a VDJ recombination model fitted to out-of-frame rearrangements, and those results were checked against IGoR. A later analysis scored TCR-TCR, TCR-HLA and TCR-CMV co-occurrence with hypergeometric tests, applying a repertoire-size bias correction to TCR pairs. In a later analysis, false discovery rates were estimated by permuting HLA or CMV assignments 20 times. In a later analysis, co-occurring TCRs were grouped with DBSCAN, and TCRdist sequence similarity was added when clustering was performed within HLA-allele-positive subsets. For co-occurrence clustering, repertoires with fewer than 30,000 or more than 120,000 public chains were excluded, along with five repertoires with anomalous nucleotide sharing. The table was pulled from immuneACCESS by TCRdb, which kept in-frame rearrangements only. Such tables lose some clones; where checked, under half of the loss comes from unresolved V genes, and the rest has no known cause. The DNA was the basis for D and trimming; V, J and clone size are from that table. Present in this sample are about 140,000 clones, about two thirds of which were seen just once. The top ten constitute 8.5% to 12% of the sample.

This clonotype originated in a man under 40 in good health and CMV-seropositive. Sequenced sample: PBMCs.

The DNA is as follows: TGTGCCAGCAGCTTAGTTTCACCTCGACTAGCCGGGGGTGAGCAGTACTTC. Protein translation: CASSLVSPRLAGGEQYF. The chain uses TRBV7-8 and TRBJ2-7, with 7 junctional bases fitting TRBD2. Including the terminal cysteine and phenylalanine, the CDR3 comprises 17 residues. Of all the DNA, just the CDR3 is kept, 51 bases in frame from base 1. V has 1 base trimmed and J has 7 bases trimmed; junction bases matching no gene number 16. The germline V gene specifies SGHVS as CDR1 and FQNEAQ as CDR2.